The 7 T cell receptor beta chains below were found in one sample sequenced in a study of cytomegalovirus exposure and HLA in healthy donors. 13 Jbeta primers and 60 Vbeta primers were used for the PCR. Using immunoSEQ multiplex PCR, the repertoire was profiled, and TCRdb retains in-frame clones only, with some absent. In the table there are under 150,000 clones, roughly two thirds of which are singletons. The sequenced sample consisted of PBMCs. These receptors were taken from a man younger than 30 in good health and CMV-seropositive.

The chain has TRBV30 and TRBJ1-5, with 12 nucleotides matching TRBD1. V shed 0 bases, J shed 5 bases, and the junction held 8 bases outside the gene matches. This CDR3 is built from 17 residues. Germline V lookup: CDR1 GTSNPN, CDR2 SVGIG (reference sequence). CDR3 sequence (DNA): TGTGCCTGGAGTGTCTTCTCCGGGACAGGGGGCTATCAGCCCCAGCATTTT. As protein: CAWSVFSGTGGYQPQHF.

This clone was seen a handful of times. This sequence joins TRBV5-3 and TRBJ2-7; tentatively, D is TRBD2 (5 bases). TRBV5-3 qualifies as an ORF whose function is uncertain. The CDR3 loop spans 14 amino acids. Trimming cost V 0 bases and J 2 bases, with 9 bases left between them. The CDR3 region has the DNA TGTGCCAGAAGCTTGGCGGACTCCACCTACGAGCAGTACTTC. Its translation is CARSLADSTYEQYF.

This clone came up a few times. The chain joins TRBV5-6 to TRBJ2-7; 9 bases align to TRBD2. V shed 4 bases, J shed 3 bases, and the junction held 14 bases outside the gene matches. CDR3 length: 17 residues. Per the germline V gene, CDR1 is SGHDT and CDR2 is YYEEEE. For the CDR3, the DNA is TGTGCCAGCAGCGCCTATGATTCGGCTAGCGGGGACTACGAGCAGTACTTC. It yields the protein CASSAYDSASGDYEQYF. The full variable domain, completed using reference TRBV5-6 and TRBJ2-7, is DAGVTQSPTHLIKTRGQQVTLRCSPKSGHDTVSWYQQALGQGPQFIFQYYEEEERQRGNFPDRFSGHQFPNYSSELNVNALLLGDSALYLCASSAYDSASGDYEQYFGPGTRLTVT.

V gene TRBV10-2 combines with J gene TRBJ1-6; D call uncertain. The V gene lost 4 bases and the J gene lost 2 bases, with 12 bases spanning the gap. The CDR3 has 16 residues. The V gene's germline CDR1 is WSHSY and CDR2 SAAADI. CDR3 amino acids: CASSAAAPTYNSPLHF. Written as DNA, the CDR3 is TGCGCCAGCAGTGCCGCTGCGCCAACCTATAATTCACCCCTCCACTTT.

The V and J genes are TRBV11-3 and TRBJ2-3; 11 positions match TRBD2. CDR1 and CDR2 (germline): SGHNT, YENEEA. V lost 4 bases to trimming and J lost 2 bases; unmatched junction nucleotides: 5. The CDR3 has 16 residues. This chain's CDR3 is CASSSRLAGFTDTQYF. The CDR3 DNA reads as TGTGCCAGCAGCTCCAGACTAGCGGGATTCACAGATACGCAGTATTTT.

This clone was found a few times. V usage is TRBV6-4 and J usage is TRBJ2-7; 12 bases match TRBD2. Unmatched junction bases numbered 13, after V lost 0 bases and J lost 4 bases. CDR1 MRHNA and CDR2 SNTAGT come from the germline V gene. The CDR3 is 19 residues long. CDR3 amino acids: CASSDSTNRLAGATYEQYV. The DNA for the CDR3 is TGTGCCAGCAGTGACTCCACCAATCGACTAGCGGGGGCCACTTACGAGCAGTACGTC.

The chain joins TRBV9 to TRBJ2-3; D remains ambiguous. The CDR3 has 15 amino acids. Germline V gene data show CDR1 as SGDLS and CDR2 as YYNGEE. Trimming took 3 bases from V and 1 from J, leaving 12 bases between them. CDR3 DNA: TGTGCCAGCAGCGACTTAGCCAAGGGCACAGATACGCAGTATTTT. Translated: CASSDLAKGTDTQYF.